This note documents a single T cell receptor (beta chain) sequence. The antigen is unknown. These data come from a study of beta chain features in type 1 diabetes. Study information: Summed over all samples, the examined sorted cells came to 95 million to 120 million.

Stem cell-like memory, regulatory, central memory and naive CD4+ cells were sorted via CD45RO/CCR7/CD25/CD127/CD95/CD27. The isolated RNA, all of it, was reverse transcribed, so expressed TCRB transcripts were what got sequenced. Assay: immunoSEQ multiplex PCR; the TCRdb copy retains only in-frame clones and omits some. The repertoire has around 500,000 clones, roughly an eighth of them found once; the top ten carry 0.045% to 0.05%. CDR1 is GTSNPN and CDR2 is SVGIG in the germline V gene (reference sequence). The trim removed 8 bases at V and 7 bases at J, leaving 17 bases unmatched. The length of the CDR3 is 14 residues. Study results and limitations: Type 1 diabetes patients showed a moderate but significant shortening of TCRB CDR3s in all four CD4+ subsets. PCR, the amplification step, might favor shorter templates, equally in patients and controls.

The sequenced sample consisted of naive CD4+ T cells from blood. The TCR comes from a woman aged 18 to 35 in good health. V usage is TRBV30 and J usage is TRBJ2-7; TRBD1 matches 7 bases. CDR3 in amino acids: CAGLEYRGSGEQYF. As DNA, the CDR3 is TGTGCCGGCTTGGAGTACAGGGGCTCGGGTGAGCAGTACTTC. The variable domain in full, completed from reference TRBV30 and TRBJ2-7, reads SQTIHQWPATLVQPVGSPLSLECTVEGTSNPNLYWYRQAAGRGLQLLFYSVGIGQISSEVPQNLSASRPQDRQFILSSKKLLLSDSGFYLCAGLEYRGSGEQYFGPGTRLTVT.